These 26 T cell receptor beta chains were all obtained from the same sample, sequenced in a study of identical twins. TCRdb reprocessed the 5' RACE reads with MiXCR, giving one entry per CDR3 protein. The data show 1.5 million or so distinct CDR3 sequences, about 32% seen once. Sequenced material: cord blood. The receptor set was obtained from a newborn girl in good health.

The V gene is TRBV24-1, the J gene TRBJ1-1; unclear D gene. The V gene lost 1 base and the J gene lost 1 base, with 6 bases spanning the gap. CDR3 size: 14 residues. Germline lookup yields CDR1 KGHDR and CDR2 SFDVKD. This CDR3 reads CATSDLVPNTEAFF. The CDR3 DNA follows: TGTGCCACCAGTGATTTAGTCCCGAACACTGAAGCTTTCTTT.

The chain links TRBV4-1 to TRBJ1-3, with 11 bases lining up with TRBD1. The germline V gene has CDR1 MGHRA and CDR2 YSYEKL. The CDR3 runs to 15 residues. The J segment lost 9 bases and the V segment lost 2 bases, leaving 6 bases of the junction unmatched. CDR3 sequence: CASSQPPGTGGTIYF. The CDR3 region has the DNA TGCGCCAGCAGCCAACCCCCCGGGACAGGGGGCACCATATATTTT.

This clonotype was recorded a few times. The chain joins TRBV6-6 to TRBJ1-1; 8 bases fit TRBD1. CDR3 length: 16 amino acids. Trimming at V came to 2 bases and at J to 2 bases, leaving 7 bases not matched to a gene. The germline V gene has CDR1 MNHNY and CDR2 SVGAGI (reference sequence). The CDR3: CASSYETGDLNTEAFF. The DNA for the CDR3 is TGTGCCAGCAGTTACGAGACAGGGGATCTCAACACTGAAGCTTTCTTT.

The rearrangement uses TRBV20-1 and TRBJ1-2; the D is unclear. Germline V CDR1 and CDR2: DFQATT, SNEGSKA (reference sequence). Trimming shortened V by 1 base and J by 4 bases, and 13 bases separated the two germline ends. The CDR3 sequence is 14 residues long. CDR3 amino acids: CSARVPQLPYGYTF. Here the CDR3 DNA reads TGCAGTGCTAGAGTTCCCCAGCTACCCTATGGCTACACCTTC.

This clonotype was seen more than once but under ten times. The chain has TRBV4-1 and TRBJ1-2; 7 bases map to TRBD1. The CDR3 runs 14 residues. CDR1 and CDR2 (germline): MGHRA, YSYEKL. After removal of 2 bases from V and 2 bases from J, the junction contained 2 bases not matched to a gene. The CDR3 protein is CASSQLGQNYGYTF. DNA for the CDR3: TGCGCCAGCAGCCAATTGGGACAGAACTATGGCTACACCTTC.

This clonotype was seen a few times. CDR3 residues: CASSLAPGPTYEQYF. Here the CDR3 DNA reads TGCGCCAGCAGCTTGGCTCCGGGTCCCACCTACGAGCAGTACTTC. The chain couples TRBV5-1 to TRBJ2-7; no clear D. CDR1 is SGHRS and CDR2 is YFSETQ in the germline V gene. CDR3 length: 15 amino acids. Trimming took 0 bases from V and 2 from J, leaving 12 bases between them.

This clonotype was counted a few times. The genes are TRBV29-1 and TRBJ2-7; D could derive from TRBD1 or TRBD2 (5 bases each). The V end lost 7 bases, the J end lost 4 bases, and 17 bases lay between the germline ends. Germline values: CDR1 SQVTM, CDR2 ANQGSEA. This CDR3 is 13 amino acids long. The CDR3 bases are TGCAGCGCCCACACCGGGACGGCTTACGAGCAGTACTTC. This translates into CSAHTGTAYEQYF.

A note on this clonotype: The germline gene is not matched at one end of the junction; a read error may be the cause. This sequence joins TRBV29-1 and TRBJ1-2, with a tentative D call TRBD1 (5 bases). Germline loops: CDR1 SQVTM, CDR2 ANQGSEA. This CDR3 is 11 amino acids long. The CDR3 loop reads CSVGGPYGCTF. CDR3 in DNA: TGCAGCGTTGGGGGCCCCTATGGCTGCACCTTC.

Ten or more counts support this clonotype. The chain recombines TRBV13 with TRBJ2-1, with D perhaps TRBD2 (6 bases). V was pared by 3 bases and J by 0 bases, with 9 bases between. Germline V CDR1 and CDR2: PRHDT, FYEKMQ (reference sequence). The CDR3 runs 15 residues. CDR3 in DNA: TGTGCCAGCAGCTTTCCCGGGGGCTCCTACAATGAGCAGTTCTTC. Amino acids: CASSFPGGSYNEQFF.

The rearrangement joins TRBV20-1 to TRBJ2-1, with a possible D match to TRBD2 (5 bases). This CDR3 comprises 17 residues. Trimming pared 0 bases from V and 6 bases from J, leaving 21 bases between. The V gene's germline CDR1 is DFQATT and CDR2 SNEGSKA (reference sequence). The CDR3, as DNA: TGCAGTGCTAGAGAACCCTTACTAGTCACACTCCTCAATGAGCAGTTCTTC. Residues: CSAREPLLVTLLNEQFF.

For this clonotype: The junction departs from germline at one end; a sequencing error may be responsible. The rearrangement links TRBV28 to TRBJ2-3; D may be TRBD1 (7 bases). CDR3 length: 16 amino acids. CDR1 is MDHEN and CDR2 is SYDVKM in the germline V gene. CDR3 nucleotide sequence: TGTGCCAGCAGTTCAAGGAGGGGGCGCGGGACAGATACGCGGTATTTT. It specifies CASSSRRGRGTDTRYF.

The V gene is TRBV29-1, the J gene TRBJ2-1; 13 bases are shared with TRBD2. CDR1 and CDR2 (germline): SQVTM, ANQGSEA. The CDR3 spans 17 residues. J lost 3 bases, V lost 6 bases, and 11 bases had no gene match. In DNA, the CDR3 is TGCAGCGTCGGTCGACTAGCGGGAGGAGCCTTCTACAATGAGCAGTTCTTC. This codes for CSVGRLAGGAFYNEQFF.

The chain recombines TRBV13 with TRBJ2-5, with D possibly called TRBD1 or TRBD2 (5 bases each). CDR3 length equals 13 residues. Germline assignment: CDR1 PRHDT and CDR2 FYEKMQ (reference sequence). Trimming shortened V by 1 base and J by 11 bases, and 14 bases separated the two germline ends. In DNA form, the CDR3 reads TGTGCCAGCAGCTTAGAGTCGCGCAGGGAGCAGTACTTC. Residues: CASSLESRREQYF.

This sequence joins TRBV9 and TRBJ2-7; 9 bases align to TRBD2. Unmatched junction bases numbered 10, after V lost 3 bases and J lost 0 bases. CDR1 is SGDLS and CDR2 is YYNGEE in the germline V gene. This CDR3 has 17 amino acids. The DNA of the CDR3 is TGTGCCAGCAGCGGAGGGGTAAGCGGGAGGAACTCCTACGAGCAGTACTTC. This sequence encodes CASSGGVSGRNSYEQYF.

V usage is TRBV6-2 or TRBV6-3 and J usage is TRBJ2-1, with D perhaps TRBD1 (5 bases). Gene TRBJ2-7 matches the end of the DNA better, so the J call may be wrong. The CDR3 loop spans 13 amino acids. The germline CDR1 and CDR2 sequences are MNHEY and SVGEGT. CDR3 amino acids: CASRDTSYNEQYF. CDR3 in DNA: TGTGCCAGCAGGGACACTTCCTACAATGAGCAGTACTTC.

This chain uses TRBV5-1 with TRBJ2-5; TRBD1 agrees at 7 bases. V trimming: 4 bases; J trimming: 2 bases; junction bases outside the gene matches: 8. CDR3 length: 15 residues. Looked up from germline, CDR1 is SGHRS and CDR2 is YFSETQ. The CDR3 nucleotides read TGCGCCAGCAGCCCCGGGACAGCTGTTCAAGAGACCCAGTACTTC. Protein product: CASSPGTAVQETQYF.

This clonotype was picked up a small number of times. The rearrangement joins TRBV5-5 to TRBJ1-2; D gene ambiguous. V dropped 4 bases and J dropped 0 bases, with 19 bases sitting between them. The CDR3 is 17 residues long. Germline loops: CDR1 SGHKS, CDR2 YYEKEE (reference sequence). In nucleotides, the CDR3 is TGTGCCAGCAGCCCTCCCCCCCCTCTCCTAACTAACTATGGCTACACCTTC. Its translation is CASSPPPPLLTNYGYTF. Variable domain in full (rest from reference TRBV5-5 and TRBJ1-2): DAGVTQSPTHLIKTRGQQVTLRCSPISGHKSVSWYQQVLGQGPQFIFQYYEKEERGRGNFPDRFSARQFPNYSSELNVNALLLGDSALYLCASSPPPPLLTNYGYTFGSGTRLTVV.

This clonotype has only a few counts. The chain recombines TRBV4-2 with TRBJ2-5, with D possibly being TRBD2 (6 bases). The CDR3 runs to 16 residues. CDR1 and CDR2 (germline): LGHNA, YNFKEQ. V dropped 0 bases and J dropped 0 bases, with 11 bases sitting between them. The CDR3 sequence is CASSQEGTLYQETQYF. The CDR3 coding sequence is TGTGCCAGCAGCCAAGAAGGGACTCTGTACCAAGAGACCCAGTACTTC.

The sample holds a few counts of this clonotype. This chain's CDR3 is CSALRLGYEQYF. The DNA for the CDR3 is TGCAGTGCTCTGAGACTAGGATACGAGCAGTACTTC. The chain recombines TRBV20-1 with TRBJ2-7; possibly TRBD2 for D (6 bases). V was cut by 5 bases and J by 4 bases, with 12 bases left in between. The CDR3 is made up of 12 amino acids. Germline values: CDR1 DFQATT, CDR2 SNEGSKA (reference sequence).

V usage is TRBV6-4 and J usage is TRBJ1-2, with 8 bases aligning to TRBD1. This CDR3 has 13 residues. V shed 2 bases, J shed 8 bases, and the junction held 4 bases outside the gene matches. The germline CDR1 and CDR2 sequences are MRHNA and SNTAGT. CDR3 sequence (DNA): TGTGCCAGCAGTGACCAGACAGGGGAGGGCTACACCTTC. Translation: CASSDQTGEGYTF.

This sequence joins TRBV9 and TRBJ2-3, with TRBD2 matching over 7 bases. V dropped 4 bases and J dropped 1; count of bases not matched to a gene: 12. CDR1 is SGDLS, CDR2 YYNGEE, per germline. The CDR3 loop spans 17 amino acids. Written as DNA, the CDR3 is TGTGCCAGCAGCCTCGGTCCAGCGGGGCCCCGCACAGATACGCAGTATTTT. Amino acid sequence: CASSLGPAGPRTDTQYF.

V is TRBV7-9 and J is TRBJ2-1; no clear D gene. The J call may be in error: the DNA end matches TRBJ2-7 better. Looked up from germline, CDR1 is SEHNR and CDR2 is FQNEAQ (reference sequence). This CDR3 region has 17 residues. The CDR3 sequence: CASSLPYIRSSYNEQYF. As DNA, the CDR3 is TGTGCCAGCAGCTTACCCTACATCAGGAGCTCCTACAATGAGCAGTACTTC.

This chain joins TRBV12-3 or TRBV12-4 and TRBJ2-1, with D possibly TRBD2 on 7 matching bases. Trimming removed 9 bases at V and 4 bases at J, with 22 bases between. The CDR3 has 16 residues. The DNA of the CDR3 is TGTGCCAGGAGTCCACGTCAGGGGAGGGATTACAATGAGCAGTTCTTC. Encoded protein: CARSPRQGRDYNEQFF.

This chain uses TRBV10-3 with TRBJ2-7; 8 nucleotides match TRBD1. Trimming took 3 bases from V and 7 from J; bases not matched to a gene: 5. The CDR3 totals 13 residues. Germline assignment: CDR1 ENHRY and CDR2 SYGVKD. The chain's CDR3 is CAISDRQGLEQYF. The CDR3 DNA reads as TGTGCCATCAGTGACCGACAGGGGTTAGAGCAGTACTTC.

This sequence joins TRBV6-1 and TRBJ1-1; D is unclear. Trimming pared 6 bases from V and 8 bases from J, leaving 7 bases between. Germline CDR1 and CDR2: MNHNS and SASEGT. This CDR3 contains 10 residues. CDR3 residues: CASSEYEAFF. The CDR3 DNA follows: TGTGCCAGCAGCGAATACGAAGCTTTCTTT.

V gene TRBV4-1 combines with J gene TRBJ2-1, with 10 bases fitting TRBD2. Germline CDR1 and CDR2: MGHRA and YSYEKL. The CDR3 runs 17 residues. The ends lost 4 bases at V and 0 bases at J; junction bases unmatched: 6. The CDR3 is CASSPRTSGYSYNEQFF. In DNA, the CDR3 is TGCGCCAGCAGCCCCCGGACTAGCGGTTACTCCTACAATGAGCAGTTCTTC.